This T cell receptor beta chain was captured by sequencing in a study of Graves' ophthalmopathy and Graves' hyperthyroidism (dated by TCRdb to 2016 to 2019). About the study as a whole: Peripheral blood was collected at initial diagnosis, before any treatment. TCR beta repertoire signatures were used to distinguish Graves' ophthalmopathy from Graves' hyperthyroidism and to predict progression to ophthalmopathy. In total, approximately 130 blood samples were TCR-sequenced: 40 to 45 ophthalmopathy, 80 or so hyperthyroidism and some 17 hyperthyroidism-to-ophthalmopathy patients. To explore V-J signatures distinguishing ophthalmopathy from hyperthyroidism, a discovery set of around 100 patients (43 ophthalmopathy, over 55 stable hyperthyroidism) was enrolled. An independent validation cohort comprised 18 hyperthyroidism patients and over 15 patients who later progressed from hyperthyroidism to ophthalmopathy. In roughly 6 hyperthyroidism patients, the T-cell repertoires found in thyroid tissue were compared with those found in blood. Once sampling was done, hyperthyroidism patients were given methimazole at a starting dose of 30 mg daily, while ophthalmopathy patients were given high-dose intravenous methylprednisolone. For training and testing, the roughly 93 patients in the discovery cohort were randomly divided in a 7:3 ratio.

Concerning this clonotype: It has no known antigen specificity. It has no much larger one-base neighbor in the sample; base qualities were not kept.

Stable hyperthyroidism was defined as no progression to ophthalmopathy within 18 months of follow-up. The hyperthyroidism patients were 18 to 65 years old and newly diagnosed, with a disease duration of less than 2 months. Anyone with other autoimmune diseases, uncontrolled infections, pregnancy or lactation was excluded from the study. Clinical symptoms, serum thyroxine, TRAb, thyroid ultrasound and orbital computed tomography were used for diagnosis. PBMCs were isolated from 8 to 10 ml of fresh peripheral blood by Ficoll-Paque density gradient centrifugation. Total RNA was extracted with Trizol reagent and quality-checked on an Agilent 2100 Bioanalyzer. For repertoire sequencing, TCR beta CDR3 regions were amplified from RNA transcripts. A first-round RT-PCR used HTBI primers with the Qiagen OneStep RT-PCR kit, followed by a second-round multiplex PCR, size selection and purification. Libraries were sequenced paired-end with 100 bp reads on an Illumina HiSeq2000. On the study's bioinformatics: SOAPnuke was used for read processing, and reads with adapters, uncalled bases, a mean Phred below 15, or no exact constant-primer or identifier match were discarded. COPE v1.2.5 was used to merge the high-quality paired reads. Clonotypes were defined as unique nucleotide sequences and were aligned to IMGT TRB V, D and J references using MiTCR v1.1. The analysis was limited to V-J combinations with a frequency above 0.0001, which together covered approximately 99% of the repertoires. A TCR clonal expansion and chaos score per V-J combination was defined as the ratio of F50 clonal expansion to chaos observed in the TCRdist matrix. Welch's t-statistics and random forest were used to reduce features to approximately 13 V-J combinations, which were fed into a naive Bayes classifier. The Morisita-Horn index was used to measure how similar the thyroid and blood repertoires were. TCRdb took the public reads, trimmed them with fastp at Q25, ran MiXCR for clone calling and kept in-frame beta chains. Every distinct CDR3 protein forms one entry, paired with its most common genes and DNA. These V and J calls are TCRdb output, not the study's own analysis. The sample table shows hundreds of thousands of distinct CDR3 sequences, and around a fifth are seen once. 3% of the sample belongs to the ten largest clones.

Compared with germline, V lacks 5 bases and J lacks 5 bases; bases without a gene match: 5. The cysteine opens and the phenylalanine closes a CDR3 of 13 amino acids. Left in the record is the CDR3 DNA by itself, 39 bases read in frame from the first base. The germline V gene specifies MDHEN as CDR1 and SYDVKM as CDR2. What the research found in general, with its limitations: In validation, the model predicted ophthalmopathy progression with 70.59% sensitivity and 72.22% specificity; some 13 predicted patients were CT-confirmed with GO in a median of around 6.5 months. Most expanded thyroid clonotypes with frequency above 0.001 were also detected in blood, suggesting blood repertoires may reflect the thyroid immune response. No statistical method was used to predetermine the sample size, and group allocation was not hidden from the investigators. Ophthalmopathy was separated from stable hyperthyroidism by the 13-signature model with roughly 90% sensitivity and less than 82% specificity in cross-validation and with 80%/75% in the test set.

This TCR derives from a woman in her late teens or twenties with stable Graves' hyperthyroidism. Donor details come from another sample of the same person, matched by shared clones. Source material: peripheral blood. The chain was built from TRBV28 and TRBJ1-1; TRBD1 agrees with 7 junctional bases. The nucleotide sequence reads TGTGCCAGCAGTCTAAAGACAGGGACTGAAGCTTTCTTT. Its protein reads: CASSLKTGTEAFF.